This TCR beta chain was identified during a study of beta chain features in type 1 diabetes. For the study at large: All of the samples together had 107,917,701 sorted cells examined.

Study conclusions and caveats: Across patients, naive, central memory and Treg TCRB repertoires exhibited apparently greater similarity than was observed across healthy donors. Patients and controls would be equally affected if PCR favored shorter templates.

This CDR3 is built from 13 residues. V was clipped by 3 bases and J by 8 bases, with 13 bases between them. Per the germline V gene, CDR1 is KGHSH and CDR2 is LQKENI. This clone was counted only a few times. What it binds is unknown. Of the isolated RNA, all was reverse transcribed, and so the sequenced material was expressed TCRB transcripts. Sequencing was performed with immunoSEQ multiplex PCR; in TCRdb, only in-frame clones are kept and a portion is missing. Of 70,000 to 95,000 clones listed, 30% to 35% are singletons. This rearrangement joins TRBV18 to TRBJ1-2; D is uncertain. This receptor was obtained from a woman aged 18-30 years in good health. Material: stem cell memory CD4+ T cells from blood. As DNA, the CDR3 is TGTGCCAGCTCACCCGACATCCGAAGGGGCTACACCTTC. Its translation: CASSPDIRRGYTF.